This T cell receptor beta chain was sequenced for a study of shared clonotypes between healthy human individuals. The data were produced by immunoSEQ multiplex PCR, yet TCRdb's version contains in-frame clones alone and is incomplete. The sample consists of millions of clones, 95% of them appearing once. Study results and caveats: Naive subsets tended to show greater estimated richness than memory subsets.

Regarding this clone: The antigen is unknown.

V shed 11 bases and J 3 bases; nucleotides not matched to a gene: 15. The CDR3 length is 16 residues. Germline-derived CDR1 and CDR2 are ENHRY and SYGVKD. The V gene is TRBV10-3, the J gene TRBJ2-3; 9 bases match TRBD2. This receptor was taken from a man aged 18 to 29 in good health. Sequenced: naive CD4+ T cells sorted from blood. Described subset: CD45RA+ positively selected. DNA for the CDR3: TGTGCCGCAAGCCCGTCGCTAGCGGGAATAACAGATACGCAGTATTTT. The encoded protein is CAASPSLAGITDTQYF.